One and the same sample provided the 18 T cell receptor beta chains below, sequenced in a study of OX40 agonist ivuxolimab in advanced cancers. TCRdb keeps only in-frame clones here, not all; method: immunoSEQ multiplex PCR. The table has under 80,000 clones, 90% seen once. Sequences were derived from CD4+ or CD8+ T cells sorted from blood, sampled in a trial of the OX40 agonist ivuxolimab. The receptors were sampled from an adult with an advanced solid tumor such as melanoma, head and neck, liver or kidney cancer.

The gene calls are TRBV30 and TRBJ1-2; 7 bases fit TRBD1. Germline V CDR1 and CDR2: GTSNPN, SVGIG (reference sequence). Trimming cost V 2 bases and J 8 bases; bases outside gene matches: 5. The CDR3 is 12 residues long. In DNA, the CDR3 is TGTGCCTGGAGTTCGACAGGGTACGGCTACACCTTC. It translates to CAWSSTGYGYTF.

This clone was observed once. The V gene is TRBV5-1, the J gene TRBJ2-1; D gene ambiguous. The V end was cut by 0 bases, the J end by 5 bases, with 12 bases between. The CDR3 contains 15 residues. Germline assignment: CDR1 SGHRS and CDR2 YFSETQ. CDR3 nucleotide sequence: TGCGCCAGCAGCTTGGTAGGTAGAAACCACAATGAGCAGTTCTTC. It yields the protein CASSLVGRNHNEQFF.

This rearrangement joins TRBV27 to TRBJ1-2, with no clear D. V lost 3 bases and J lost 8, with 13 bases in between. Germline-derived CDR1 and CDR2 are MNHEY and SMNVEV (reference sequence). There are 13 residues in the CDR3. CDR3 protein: CASSFGRRGGYTF. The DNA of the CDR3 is TGTGCCAGCAGTTTCGGCCGTCGAGGCGGCTACACCTTC.

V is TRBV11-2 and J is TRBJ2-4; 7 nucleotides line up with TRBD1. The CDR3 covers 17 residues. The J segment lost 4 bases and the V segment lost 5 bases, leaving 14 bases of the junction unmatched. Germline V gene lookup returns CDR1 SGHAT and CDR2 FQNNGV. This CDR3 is CASSLLPGQREKNIQYF. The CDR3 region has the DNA TGTGCCAGCAGCCTACTCCCGGGACAGAGGGAGAAAAACATTCAGTACTTC.

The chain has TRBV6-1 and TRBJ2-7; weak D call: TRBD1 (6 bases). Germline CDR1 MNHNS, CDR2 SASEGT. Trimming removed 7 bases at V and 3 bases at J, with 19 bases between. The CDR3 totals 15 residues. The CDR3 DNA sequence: TGTGCCAGCACCCCCCGGGACATCGACCGCTACGAGCAGTACTTC. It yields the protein CASTPRDIDRYEQYF.

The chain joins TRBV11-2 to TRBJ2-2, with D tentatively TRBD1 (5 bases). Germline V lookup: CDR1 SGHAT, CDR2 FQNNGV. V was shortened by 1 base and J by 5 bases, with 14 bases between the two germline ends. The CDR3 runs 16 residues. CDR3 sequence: CASSLVWLKGTGELFF. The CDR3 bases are TGTGCCAGCAGCTTAGTGTGGCTCAAGGGGACCGGGGAGCTGTTTTTT.

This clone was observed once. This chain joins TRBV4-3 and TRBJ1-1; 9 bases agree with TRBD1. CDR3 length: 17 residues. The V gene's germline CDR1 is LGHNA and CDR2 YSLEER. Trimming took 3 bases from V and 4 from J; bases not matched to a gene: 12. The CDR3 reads CASSHQEGGTGLTEAFF. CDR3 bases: TGCGCCAGCAGCCATCAAGAGGGGGGGACAGGGCTCACTGAAGCTTTCTTT.

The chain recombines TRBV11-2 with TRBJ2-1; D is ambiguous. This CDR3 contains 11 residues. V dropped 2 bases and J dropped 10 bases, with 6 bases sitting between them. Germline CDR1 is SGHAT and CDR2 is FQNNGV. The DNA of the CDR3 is TGTGCCAGCAGCTTACAGTGGGAGCAGTTCTTC. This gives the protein CASSLQWEQFF.

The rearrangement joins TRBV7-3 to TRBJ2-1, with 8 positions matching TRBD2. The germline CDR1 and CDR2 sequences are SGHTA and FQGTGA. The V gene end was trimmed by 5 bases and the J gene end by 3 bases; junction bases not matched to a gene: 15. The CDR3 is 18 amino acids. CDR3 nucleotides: TGTGCCAGCAGCCTTTTCCATTCACCGGGACTAGTCTACAATGAGCAGTTCTTC. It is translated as CASSLFHSPGLVYNEQFF.

Here the CDR3 reads CASSRTGVGYGYTF. The DNA for the CDR3 is TGTGCCAGCAGTCGGACAGGGGTAGGCTATGGCTACACCTTC. This chain connects TRBV28 to TRBJ1-2, with TRBD1 matching over 9 bases. The CDR3 is 14 amino acids. The V gene end was trimmed by 5 bases and the J gene end by 4 bases; junction bases not matched to a gene: 5. The V gene's germline CDR1 is MDHEN and CDR2 SYDVKM.

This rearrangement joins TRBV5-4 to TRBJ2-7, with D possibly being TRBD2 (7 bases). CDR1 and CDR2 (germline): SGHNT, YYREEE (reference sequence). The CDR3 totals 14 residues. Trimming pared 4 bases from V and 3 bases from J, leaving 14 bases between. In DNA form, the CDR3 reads TGTGCCAGCAGCCAAAGGGGGGAGGGCTACGAGCAGTACTTC. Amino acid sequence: CASSQRGEGYEQYF.

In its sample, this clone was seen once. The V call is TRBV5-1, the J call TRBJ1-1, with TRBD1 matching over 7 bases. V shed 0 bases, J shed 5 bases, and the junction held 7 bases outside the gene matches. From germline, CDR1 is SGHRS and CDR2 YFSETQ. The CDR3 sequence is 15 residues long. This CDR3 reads CASSLVPRGGTEAFF. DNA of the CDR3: TGCGCCAGCAGCTTGGTTCCCAGGGGGGGGACTGAAGCTTTCTTT.

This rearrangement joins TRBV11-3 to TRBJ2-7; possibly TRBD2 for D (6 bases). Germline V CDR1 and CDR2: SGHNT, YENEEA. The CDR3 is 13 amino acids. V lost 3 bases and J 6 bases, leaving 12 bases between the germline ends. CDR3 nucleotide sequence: TGTGCCAGCAGCTTCGAGGGAGGCCGCGAGCAGTACTTC. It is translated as CASSFEGGREQYF.

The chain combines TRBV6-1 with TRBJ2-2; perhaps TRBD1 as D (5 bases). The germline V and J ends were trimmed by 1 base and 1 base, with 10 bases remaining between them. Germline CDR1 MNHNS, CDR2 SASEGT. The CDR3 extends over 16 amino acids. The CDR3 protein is CASSEVGQGNTGELFF. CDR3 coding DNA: TGTGCCAGCAGTGAAGTAGGTCAGGGGAACACCGGGGAGCTGTTTTTT.

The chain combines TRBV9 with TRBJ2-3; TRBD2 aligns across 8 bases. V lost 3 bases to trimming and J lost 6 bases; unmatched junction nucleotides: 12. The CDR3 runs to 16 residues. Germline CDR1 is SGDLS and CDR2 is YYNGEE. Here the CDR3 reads CASSAGTSSSWDTQYF. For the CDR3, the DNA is TGTGCCAGCAGCGCCGGGACTAGTTCGTCGTGGGATACGCAGTATTTT.

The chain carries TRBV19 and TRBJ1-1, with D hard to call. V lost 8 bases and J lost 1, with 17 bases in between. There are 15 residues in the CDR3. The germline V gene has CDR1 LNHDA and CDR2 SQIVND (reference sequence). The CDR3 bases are TGTGCCAGTCTGAGTCATGCTGGGTCGAACACTGAAGCTTTCTTT. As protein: CASLSHAGSNTEAFF. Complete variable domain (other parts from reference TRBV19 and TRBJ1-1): DGGITQSPKYLFRKEGQNVTLSCEQNLNHDAMYWYRQDPGQGLRLIYYSQIVNDFQKGDIAEGYSVSREKKESFPLTVTSAQKNPTAFYLCASLSHAGSNTEAFFGQGTRLTVV.

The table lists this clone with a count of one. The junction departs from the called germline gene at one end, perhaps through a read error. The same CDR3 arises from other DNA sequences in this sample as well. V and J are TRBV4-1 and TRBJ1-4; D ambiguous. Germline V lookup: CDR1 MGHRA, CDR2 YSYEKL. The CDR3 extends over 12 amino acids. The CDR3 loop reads CASSQDGSKLFF. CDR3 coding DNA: TGCGCCAGTAGCCAAGATGGATCAAAACTGTTTTTT.

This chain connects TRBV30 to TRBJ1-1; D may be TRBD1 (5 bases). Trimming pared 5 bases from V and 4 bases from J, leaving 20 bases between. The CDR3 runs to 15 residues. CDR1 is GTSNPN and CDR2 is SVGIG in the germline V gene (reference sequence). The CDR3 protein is CAWSRPGTTSTEAFF. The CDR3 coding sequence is TGTGCCTGGTCCCGACCCGGGACGACTAGCACTGAAGCTTTCTTT.